These 20 T cell receptor beta chains were sequenced from one sample in a study of T cells in Graves' hyperthyroidism and ophthalmopathy. Amplification targeted TCR beta CDR3 regions from RNA transcripts. First-round RT-PCR of the TCR CDR3 relied on the HTBI primer set. One entry per CDR3 protein results from TCRdb running MiXCR on the multiplex PCR reads. The sample includes about 720,000 distinct CDR3 sequences, about 15% of them seen just once. The specimen was blood. The source of these receptors is a man aged 18 to 29 with Graves' hyperthyroidism.

The table lists this clonotype with many counts. The chain carries TRBV18 and TRBJ1-2; D is ambiguous. V gave up 2 bases and J gave up 6 bases, with 7 bases separating them. Germline CDR1 and CDR2: KGHSH and LQKENI. The CDR3 length is 12 residues. This CDR3 reads CASSPSPDGYTF. The CDR3 DNA sequence: TGTGCCAGCTCACCATCCCCCGATGGCTACACCTTC.

As for this clonotype: A much larger clone lies a single base off, so this may be a read error. This chain links TRBV11-1 with TRBJ2-1; 9 bases are shared with TRBD2. The CDR3 runs to 15 residues. The germline gives CDR1 SGHAT, CDR2 FQDESV (reference sequence). CDR3 residues: CASGLDSGSYNEQFF. Here the CDR3 DNA reads TGTGCCAGCGGCTTAGATAGCGGGAGCTACAATGAGCAGTTCTTC.

This chain joins TRBV4-1 and TRBJ2-7; no definite D call. V lost 0 bases to trimming and J lost 6 bases, with 12 bases between them. There are 14 residues in the CDR3. Germline lookup yields CDR1 MGHRA and CDR2 YSYEKL. The CDR3 bases are TGCGCCAGCAGCCAAGATCCCACCACCAGCGAGCAGTACTTC. It encodes CASSQDPTTSEQYF.

The V gene is TRBV28, the J gene TRBJ1-5; possible D gene TRBD1, 6 bases. The CDR3 contains 14 residues. V lost 6 bases, J lost 7 bases, and 16 bases lay in between. The germline V gene has CDR1 MDHEN and CDR2 SYDVKM. The CDR3 loop reads CASSLGGFGQPQHF. The DNA for the CDR3 is TGTGCCAGCAGCCTAGGGGGTTTTGGGCAGCCCCAGCATTTT.

The CDR3 nucleotides read TGTGCCAGCAGTTACCGGGGGAGACAGCCCCAGCATTTT. Its protein product is CASSYRGRQPQHF. The gene calls are TRBV7-2 and TRBJ1-5; tentative D call: TRBD1 (5 bases). The CDR3 spans 13 residues. Trimming removed 6 bases at V and 7 bases at J, with 13 bases between. The germline V gene has CDR1 SGHTA and CDR2 FQGNSA.

As for this clonotype: A junction end diverges from the germline sequence, so it may reflect a read error. The chain uses TRBV15 and TRBJ1-5, with D maybe TRBD1 (5 bases). Germline CDR1 is LNHNV and CDR2 is YYDKDF (reference sequence). CDR3 length equals 13 residues. In DNA form, the CDR3 reads TGTGCCACCGGCAGGGAAAGCAATCAGCCCCAGCATTTT. Protein: CATGRESNQPQHF.

The rearrangement links TRBV9 to TRBJ2-1; TRBD2 might be the D (6 bases). There are 15 residues in the CDR3. Germline V gives CDR1 SGDLS, CDR2 YYNGEE. Deletions cut 0 bases from V and 2 bases from J, with 9 bases between. CDR3 in amino acids: CASSVDGSPYNEQFF. The CDR3 DNA is TGTGCCAGCAGCGTAGACGGGAGCCCCTACAATGAGCAGTTCTTC.

This clonotype came up many times. V is TRBV2 and J is TRBJ2-3; TRBD2 aligns across 10 bases. The CDR3 runs to 13 residues. V lost 8 bases and J lost 5; bases outside the gene matches: 4. CDR1 and CDR2 from the germline V gene are SNHLY and FYNNEI. The CDR3 is CASSRLAGDTQYF. The CDR3 nucleotides read TGTGCCAGCTCCCGACTAGCGGGAGATACGCAGTATTTT.

The table lists this clonotype with a few counts. The V and J genes are TRBV29-1 and TRBJ1-1; 7 nucleotides match TRBD1. CDR3 length: 13 residues. Germline V CDR1 and CDR2: SQVTM, ANQGSEA. The V gene end was trimmed by 8 bases and the J gene end by 5 bases; junction bases not matched to a gene: 11. CDR3 sequence (DNA): TGCAGCCTGTCGGCAGGGGGATATACTGAAGCTTTCTTT. Protein: CSLSAGGYTEAFF.

The chain has TRBV20-1 and TRBJ2-1; 7 bases agree with TRBD2. Germline CDR1 and CDR2: DFQATT and SNEGSKA (reference sequence). Germline trimming cut 2 bases from V and 3 bases from J; bases unmatched to any gene: 7. This CDR3 region has 15 residues. The CDR3: CSARRSREFYNEQFF. CDR3 bases: TGCAGTGCTAGACGTTCGCGGGAGTTCTACAATGAGCAGTTCTTC.

The rearrangement uses TRBV12-3 or TRBV12-4 and TRBJ1-5; D might be TRBD1 (5 bases). The germline V and J ends were trimmed by 8 bases and 9 bases, with 20 bases remaining between them. This CDR3 region has 14 residues. CDR3 bases: TGTGCCAGCTCCCATCGTCGCGGGGCTGGGCCCCAGCATTTT. This sequence encodes CASSHRRGAGPQHF.

The table lists this clonotype with many counts. The chain couples TRBV11-2 to TRBJ2-7, with no clear D. Germline CDR1 and CDR2: SGHAT and FQNNGV. The CDR3 length is 13 residues. With 0 bases removed from V and 4 bases from J, the gap between germline ends came to 7 bases. CDR3 nucleotides: TGTGCCAGCAGCTTAGAAGTGGCGTACGAGCAGTACTTC. Its translation: CASSLEVAYEQYF.

The chain is built from TRBV9 and TRBJ2-1, with TRBD2 matching over 8 bases. V trimming: 0 bases; J trimming: 8 bases; junction bases outside the gene matches: 4. CDR1 is SGDLS, CDR2 YYNGEE, per germline. The CDR3 totals 14 residues. The CDR3 is CASSVGLAIDEQFF. The CDR3 DNA follows: TGTGCCAGCAGCGTAGGACTAGCGATCGATGAGCAGTTCTTC. The full variable domain, its missing parts supplied by reference TRBV9 and TRBJ2-1, is DSGVTQTPKHLITATGQRVTLRCSPRSGDLSVYWYQQSLDQGLQFLIQYYNGEERAKGNILERFSAQQFPDLHSELNLSSLELGDSALYFCASSVGLAIDEQFFGPGTRLTVL.

The genes are TRBV27 and TRBJ2-2, with 10 nucleotides matching TRBD2. Germline assignment: CDR1 MNHEY and CDR2 SMNVEV (reference sequence). The CDR3 is 15 residues long. The V and J ends lost 5 bases and 6 bases, in that order; junction bases with no gene match: 6. CDR3 DNA sequence: TGTGCCAGCAGTCACAGCGGGAGGGTGGCCGGGGAGCTGTTTTTT. Translating it yields CASSHSGRVAGELFF.

This clonotype was recorded at least ten times. The J gene is TRBJ2-5, the V gene TRBV18; D gene unclear. Germline CDR1 KGHSH, CDR2 LQKENI. Trimming cost V 4 bases and J 1 base, with 4 bases left between them. There are 12 residues in the CDR3. CDR3 loop: CASSHSQETQYF. DNA of the CDR3: TGTGCCAGCTCACACAGCCAAGAGACCCAGTACTTC.

This clonotype was seen repeatedly, ten times or more. The rearrangement uses TRBV20-1 and TRBJ1-2; a weak D match, TRBD1 (6 bases). The germline V gene has CDR1 DFQATT and CDR2 SNEGSKA (reference sequence). Between the trimmed V and J ends, which lost 6 bases and 4 bases, there was a span of 18 bases. There are 14 residues in the CDR3. CDR3 region: CSARYGQLVYGYTF. The CDR3 nucleotides are TGCAGTGCCAGATACGGACAGCTGGTCTATGGCTACACCTTC.

At least ten counts were recorded for this clonotype. The chain recombines TRBV7-9 with TRBJ2-1; D is ambiguous. Germline values: CDR1 SEHNR, CDR2 FQNEAQ (reference sequence). This CDR3 region has 12 residues. With 6 bases removed from V and 5 bases from J, the gap between germline ends came to 8 bases. The CDR3 loop is CASRVWDNEQFF. The CDR3 region has the DNA TGTGCCAGCAGAGTCTGGGACAATGAGCAGTTCTTC.

The chain links TRBV7-6 to TRBJ2-7, with D possibly TRBD2 on 6 matching bases. The CDR3 spans 14 residues. V shed 4 bases and J shed 8 bases, with 18 bases lying between them. Germline V CDR1 and CDR2: SGHVS, FNYEAQ. The CDR3 reads CASSSRTGGWQQYF. Written as DNA, the CDR3 is TGTGCCAGCAGCTCCAGGACCGGGGGTTGGCAGCAGTACTTC.

The chain combines TRBV4-3 with TRBJ1-6, with 7 bases that match TRBD1. V shed 0 bases, J shed 9 bases, and the junction held 8 bases outside the gene matches. The CDR3 length is 16 residues. Germline-derived CDR1 and CDR2 are LGHNA and YSLEER. The CDR3 nucleotides read TGCGCCAGCAGCCAAGATCGTGGGGCAGGGGGTTCACCCCTCCACTTT. The encoded protein is CASSQDRGAGGSPLHF.

This clonotype was observed many times. This sequence joins TRBV3-2 and TRBJ2-7; the table assigns TRBD1, which was not confirmed against the DNA. TRBV3-2 is tagged as a pseudogene. CDR3 length: 16 residues. The CDR3 DNA is TGTGCCAGCAGCCAAGGAAGGGACAGGTACTCCTACGAGCAGTACTTC. The encoded protein is CASSQGRDRYSYEQYF.